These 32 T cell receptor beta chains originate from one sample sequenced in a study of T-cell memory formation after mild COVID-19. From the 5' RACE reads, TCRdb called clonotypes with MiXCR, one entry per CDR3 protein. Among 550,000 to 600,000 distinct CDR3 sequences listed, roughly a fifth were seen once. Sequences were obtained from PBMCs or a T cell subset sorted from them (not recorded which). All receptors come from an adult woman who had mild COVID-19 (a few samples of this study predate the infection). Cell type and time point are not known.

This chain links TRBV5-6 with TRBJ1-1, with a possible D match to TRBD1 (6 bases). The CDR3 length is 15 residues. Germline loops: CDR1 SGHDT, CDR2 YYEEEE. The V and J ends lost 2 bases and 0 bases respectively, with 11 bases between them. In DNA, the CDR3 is TGTGCCAGCAGCTTCCCCAGGGGCATGAACACTGAAGCTTTCTTT. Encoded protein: CASSFPRGMNTEAFF.

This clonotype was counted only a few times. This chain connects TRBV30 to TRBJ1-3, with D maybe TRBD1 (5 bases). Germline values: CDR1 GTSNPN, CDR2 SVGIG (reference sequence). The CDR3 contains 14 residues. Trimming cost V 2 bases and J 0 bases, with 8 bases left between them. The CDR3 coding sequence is TGTGCCTGGAGTCAGGGCCGCTCTGGAAACACCATATATTTT. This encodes CAWSQGRSGNTIYF.

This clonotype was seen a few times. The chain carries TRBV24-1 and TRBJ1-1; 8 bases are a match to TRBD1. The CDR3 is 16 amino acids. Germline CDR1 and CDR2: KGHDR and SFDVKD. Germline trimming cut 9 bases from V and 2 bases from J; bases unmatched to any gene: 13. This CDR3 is CATQPGAGQVNTEAFF. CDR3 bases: TGTGCCACCCAACCGGGCGCGGGACAGGTTAACACTGAAGCTTTCTTT.

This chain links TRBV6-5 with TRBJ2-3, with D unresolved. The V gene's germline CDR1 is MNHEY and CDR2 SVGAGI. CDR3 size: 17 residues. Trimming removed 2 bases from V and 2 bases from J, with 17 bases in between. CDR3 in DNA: TGTGCCAGCAGTTACGATTCGTTTGGCAGACACACAGATACGCAGTATTTT. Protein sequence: CASSYDSFGRHTDTQYF.

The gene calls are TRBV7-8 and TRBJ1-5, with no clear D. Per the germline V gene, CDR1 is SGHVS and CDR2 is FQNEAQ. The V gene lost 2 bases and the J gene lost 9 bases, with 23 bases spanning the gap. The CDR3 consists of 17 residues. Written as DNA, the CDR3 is TGTGCCAGCAGCTTACATTTGGGCCGCTCGGATGTACGGCCCCAGCATTTT. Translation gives CASSLHLGRSDVRPQHF.

The CDR3 nucleotides read TGTGCCAGCAGCTTTGTCAGGGGGCGCGGCTATGGCTACACCTTC. Residues: CASSFVRGRGYGYTF. The V gene is TRBV7-9, the J gene TRBJ1-2; 8 nucleotides agree with TRBD1. Germline CDR1 SEHNR, CDR2 FQNEAQ (reference sequence). This CDR3 is 15 amino acids long. The ends lost 3 bases at V and 4 bases at J; junction bases unmatched: 7.

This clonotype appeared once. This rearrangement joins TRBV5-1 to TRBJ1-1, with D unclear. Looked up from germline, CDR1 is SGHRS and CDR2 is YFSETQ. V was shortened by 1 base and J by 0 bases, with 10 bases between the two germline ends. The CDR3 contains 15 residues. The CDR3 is CASSLTQNMNTEAFF. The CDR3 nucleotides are TGCGCCAGCAGCTTGACACAGAACATGAACACTGAAGCTTTCTTT.

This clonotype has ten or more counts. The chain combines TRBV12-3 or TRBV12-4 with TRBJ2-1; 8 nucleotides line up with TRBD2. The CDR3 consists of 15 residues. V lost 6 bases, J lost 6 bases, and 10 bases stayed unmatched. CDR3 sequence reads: CASSARRREVNEQFF. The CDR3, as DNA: TGTGCCAGCAGCGCCCGGAGGCGGGAGGTCAATGAGCAGTTCTTC.

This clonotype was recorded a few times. This CDR3 is CASSPLYRGGTNTGELFF. CDR3 DNA sequence: TGTGCCAGCAGTCCCCTCTATCGGGGCGGGACGAACACCGGGGAGCTGTTTTTT. V and J are TRBV6-2 or TRBV6-3 and TRBJ2-2, with a tentative D call TRBD2 (6 bases). Germline V gene lookup returns CDR1 MNHEY and CDR2 SVGEGT. The CDR3 is 18 amino acids. V was clipped by 5 bases and J by 0 bases, with 19 bases between them.

The CDR3, as DNA: TGTGCCACTACCGACTACACAGATACGCAGTATTTT. Its translation is CATTDYTDTQYF. This rearrangement joins TRBV24-1 to TRBJ2-3, with D tentatively TRBD2 (5 bases). This CDR3 comprises 12 residues. CDR1 KGHDR and CDR2 SFDVKD come from the germline V gene. V shed 10 bases and J shed 2 bases, with 9 bases lying between them.

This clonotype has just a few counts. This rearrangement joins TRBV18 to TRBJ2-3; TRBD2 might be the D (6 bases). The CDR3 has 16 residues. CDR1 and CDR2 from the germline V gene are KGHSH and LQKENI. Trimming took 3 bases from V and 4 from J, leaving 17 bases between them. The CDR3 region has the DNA TGTGCCAGCTCACCCCGTAGGGGCGGGGCTCCAGATACGCAGTATTTT. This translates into CASSPRRGGAPDTQYF.

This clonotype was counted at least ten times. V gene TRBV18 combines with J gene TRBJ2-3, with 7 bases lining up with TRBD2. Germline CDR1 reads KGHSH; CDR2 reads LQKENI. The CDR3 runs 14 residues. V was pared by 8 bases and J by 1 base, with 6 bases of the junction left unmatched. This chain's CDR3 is CASATAGGTDTQYF. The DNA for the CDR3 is TGTGCCAGCGCAACCGCGGGGGGCACAGATACGCAGTATTTT. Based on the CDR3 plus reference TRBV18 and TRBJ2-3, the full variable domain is NAGVMQNPRHLVRRRGQEARLRCSPMKGHSHVYWYRQLPEEGLKFMVYLQKENIIDESGMPKERFSAEFPKEGPSILRIQQVVRGDSAAYFCASATAGGTDTQYFGPGTRLTVL.

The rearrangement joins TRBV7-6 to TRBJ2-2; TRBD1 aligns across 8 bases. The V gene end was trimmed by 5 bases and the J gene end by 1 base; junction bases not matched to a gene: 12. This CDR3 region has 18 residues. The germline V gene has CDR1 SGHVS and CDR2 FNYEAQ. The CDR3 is CASSPDSLGTGNTGELFF. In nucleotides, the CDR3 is TGTGCCAGCAGCCCAGACTCCTTGGGGACAGGGAACACCGGGGAGCTGTTTTTT.

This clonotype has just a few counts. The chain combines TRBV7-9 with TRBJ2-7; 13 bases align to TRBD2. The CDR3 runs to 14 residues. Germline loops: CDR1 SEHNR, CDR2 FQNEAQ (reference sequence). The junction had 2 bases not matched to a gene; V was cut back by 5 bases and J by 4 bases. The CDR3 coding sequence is TGTGCCAGCAGCCAGACTAGCGGGGGGTACGAGCAGTACTTC. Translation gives CASSQTSGGYEQYF.

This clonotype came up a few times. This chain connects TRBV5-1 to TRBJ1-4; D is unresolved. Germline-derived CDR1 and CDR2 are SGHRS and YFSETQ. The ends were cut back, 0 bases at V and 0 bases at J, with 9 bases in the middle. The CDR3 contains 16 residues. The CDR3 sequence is CASSLGAGTTNEKLFF. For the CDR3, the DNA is TGCGCCAGCAGCTTGGGGGCAGGAACAACTAATGAAAAACTGTTTTTT.

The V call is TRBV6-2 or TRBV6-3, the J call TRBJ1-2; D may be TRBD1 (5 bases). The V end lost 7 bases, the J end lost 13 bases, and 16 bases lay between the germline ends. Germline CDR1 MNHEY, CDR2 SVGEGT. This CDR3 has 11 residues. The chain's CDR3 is CASTQGGPGTF. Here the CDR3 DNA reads TGTGCCAGCACCCAGGGCGGCCCAGGCACCTTC.

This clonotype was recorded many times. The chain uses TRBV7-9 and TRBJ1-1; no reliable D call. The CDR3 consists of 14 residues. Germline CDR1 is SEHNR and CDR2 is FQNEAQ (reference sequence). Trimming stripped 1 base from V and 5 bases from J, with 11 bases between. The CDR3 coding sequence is TGTGCCAGCAGCTTAGTTGGGTCGGTGACTGAAGCTTTCTTT. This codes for CASSLVGSVTEAFF.

The CDR3 bases are TGCGCCAGCAGCGCAGCCGGGACAGGGGGCGGAGATACGCAGTATTTT. Encoded protein: CASSAAGTGGGDTQYF. This chain links TRBV5-1 with TRBJ2-3; 12 bases agree with TRBD1. The V gene end was trimmed by 4 bases and the J gene end by 5 bases; junction bases not matched to a gene: 8. Looked up from germline, CDR1 is SGHRS and CDR2 is YFSETQ. The CDR3 loop spans 16 amino acids.

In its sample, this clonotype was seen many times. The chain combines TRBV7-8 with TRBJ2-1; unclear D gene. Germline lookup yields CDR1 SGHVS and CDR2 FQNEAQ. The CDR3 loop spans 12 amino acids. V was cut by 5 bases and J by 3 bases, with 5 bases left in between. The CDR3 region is CASSHGYNEQFF. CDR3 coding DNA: TGTGCCAGCAGCCATGGCTACAATGAGCAGTTCTTC.

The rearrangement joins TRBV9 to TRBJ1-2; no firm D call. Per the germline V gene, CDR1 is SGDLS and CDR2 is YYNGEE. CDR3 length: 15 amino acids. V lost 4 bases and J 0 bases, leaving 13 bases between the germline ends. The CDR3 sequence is CASSPTRGSNYGYTF. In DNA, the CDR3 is TGTGCCAGCAGCCCCACGCGGGGTTCTAACTATGGCTACACCTTC.

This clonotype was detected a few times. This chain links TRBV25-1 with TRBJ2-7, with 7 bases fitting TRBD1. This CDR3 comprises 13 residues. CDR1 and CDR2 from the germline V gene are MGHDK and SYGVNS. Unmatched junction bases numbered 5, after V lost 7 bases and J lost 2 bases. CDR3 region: CASTGQKPYEQYF. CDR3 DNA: TGTGCCAGCACGGGACAGAAGCCCTACGAGCAGTACTTC.

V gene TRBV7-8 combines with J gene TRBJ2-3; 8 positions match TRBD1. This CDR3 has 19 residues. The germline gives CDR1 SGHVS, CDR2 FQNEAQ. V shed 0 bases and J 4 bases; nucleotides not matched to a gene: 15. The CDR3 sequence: CASSLAPSGQGRAADTQYF. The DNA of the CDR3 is TGTGCCAGCAGCTTAGCGCCCTCCGGACAGGGCCGAGCGGCAGATACGCAGTATTTT.

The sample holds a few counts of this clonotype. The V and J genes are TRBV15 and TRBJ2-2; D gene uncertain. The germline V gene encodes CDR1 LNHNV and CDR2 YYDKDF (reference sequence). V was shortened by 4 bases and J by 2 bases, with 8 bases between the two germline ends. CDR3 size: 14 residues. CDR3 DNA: TGTGCCACCAGCACCCGGGCCAACACCGGGGAGCTGTTTTTT. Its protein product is CATSTRANTGELFF.

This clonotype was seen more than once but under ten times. In DNA form, the CDR3 reads TGTGCCAGCAGTTCTCGTGCCCGCCGCCCTGAAGCTTTCTTT. Its protein product is CASSSRARRPEAFF. V is TRBV7-9 and J is TRBJ1-1; the D is unclear. The length of the CDR3 is 14 residues. Between the trimmed V and J ends, which lost 6 bases and 6 bases, there was a span of 17 bases. CDR1 is SEHNR and CDR2 is FQNEAQ in the germline V gene (reference sequence).

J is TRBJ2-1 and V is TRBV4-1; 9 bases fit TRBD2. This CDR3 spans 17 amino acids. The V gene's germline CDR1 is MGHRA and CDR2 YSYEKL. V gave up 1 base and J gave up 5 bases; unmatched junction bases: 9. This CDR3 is CASSQVQLAGLNNEQFF. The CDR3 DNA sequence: TGCGCCAGCAGCCAAGTTCAGCTAGCGGGGTTGAACAATGAGCAGTTCTTC.

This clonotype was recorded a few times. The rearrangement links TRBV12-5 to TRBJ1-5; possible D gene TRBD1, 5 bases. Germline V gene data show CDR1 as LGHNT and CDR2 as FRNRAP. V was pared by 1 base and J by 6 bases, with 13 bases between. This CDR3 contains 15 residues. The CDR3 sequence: CASGLGDGSFQPQHF. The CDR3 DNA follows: TGTGCTAGTGGTTTGGGGGACGGATCTTTTCAGCCCCAGCATTTT.

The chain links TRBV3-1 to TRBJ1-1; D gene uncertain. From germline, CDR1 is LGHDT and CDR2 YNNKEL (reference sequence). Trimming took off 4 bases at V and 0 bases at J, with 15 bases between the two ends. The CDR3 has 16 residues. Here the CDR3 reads CASSLEGTGMNTEAFF. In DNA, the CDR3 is TGTGCCAGCAGCCTCGAAGGTACGGGGATGAACACTGAAGCTTTCTTT.

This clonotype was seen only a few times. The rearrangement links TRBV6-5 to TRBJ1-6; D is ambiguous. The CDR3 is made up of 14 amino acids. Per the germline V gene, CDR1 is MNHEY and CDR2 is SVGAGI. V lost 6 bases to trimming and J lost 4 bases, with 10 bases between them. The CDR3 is CASRNDGYNSPLHF. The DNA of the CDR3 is TGTGCCAGCAGGAATGACGGATATAATTCACCCCTCCACTTT.

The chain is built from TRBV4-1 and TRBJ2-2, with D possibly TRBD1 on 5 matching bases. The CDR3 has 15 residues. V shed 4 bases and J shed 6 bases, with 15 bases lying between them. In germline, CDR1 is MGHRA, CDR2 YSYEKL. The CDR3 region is CASSPGRVGSGELFF. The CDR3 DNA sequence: TGCGCCAGCAGCCCTGGCAGGGTAGGATCCGGGGAGCTGTTTTTT.

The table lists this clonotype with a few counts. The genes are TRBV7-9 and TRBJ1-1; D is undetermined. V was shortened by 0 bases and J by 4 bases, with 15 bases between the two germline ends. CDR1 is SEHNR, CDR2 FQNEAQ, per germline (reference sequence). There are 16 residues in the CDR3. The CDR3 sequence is CASSLATWTPSTEAFF. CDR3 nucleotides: TGTGCCAGCAGCTTAGCGACTTGGACCCCGAGCACTGAAGCTTTCTTT. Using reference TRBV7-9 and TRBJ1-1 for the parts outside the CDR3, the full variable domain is DTGVSQNPRHKITKRGQNVTFRCDPISEHNRLYWYRQTLGQGPEFLTYFQNEAQLEKSRLLSDRFSAERPKGSFSTLEIQRTEQGDSAMYLCASSLATWTPSTEAFFGQGTRLTVV.

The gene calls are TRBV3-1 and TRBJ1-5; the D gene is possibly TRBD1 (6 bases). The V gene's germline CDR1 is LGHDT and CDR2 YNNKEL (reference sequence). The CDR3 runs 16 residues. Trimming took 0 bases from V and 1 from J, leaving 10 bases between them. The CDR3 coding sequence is TGTGCCAGCAGCCAAGATTCAACAGGGAGCAATCAGCCCCAGCATTTT. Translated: CASSQDSTGSNQPQHF. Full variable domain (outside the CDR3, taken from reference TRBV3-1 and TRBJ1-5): DTAVSQTPKYLVTQMGNDKSIKCEQNLGHDTMYWYKQDSKKFLKIMFSYNNKELIINETVPNRFSPKSPDKAHLNLHINSLELGDSAVYFCASSQDSTGSNQPQHFGDGTRLSIL.

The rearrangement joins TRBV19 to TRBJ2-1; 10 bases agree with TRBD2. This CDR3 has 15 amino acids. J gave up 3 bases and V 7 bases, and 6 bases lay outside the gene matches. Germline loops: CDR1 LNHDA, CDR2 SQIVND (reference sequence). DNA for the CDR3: TGTGCCAGTACCTCAGCGGGAGGGTTCTACAATGAGCAGTTCTTC. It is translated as CASTSAGGFYNEQFF.